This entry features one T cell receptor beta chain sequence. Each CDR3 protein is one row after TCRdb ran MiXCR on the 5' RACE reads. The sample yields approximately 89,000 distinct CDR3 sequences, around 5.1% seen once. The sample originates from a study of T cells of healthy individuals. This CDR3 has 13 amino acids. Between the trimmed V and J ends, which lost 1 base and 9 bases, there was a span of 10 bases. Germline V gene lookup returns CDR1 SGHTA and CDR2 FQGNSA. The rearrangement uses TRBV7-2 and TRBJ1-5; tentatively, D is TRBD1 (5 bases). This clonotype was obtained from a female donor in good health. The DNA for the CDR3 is TGTGCCAGCAGCTTAGTGCAGCAGGGGCCCCAGCATTTT. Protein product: CASSLVQQGPQHF.